One and the same sample provided the 17 T cell receptor beta chains below, sequenced in a study of blood T cell repertoires in COVID-19. Assay: immunoSEQ multiplex PCR; the TCRdb copy retains only in-frame clones and omits some. The table records 250,000 to 300,000 clones, approximately 86% of them present only once. Sequenced input: peripheral blood. Receptors originate from a woman aged 45 to 65 who had recovered from COVID-19.

This chain joins TRBV6-5 and TRBJ1-1, with D unresolved. The germline V gene has CDR1 MNHEY and CDR2 SVGAGI. CDR3 length: 13 residues. V was shortened by 0 bases and J by 8 bases, with 10 bases between the two germline ends. As DNA, the CDR3 is TGTGCCAGCAGTTACTCATCGGGGTGGGAAGCTTTCTTT. It codes for CASSYSSGWEAFF.

V and J are TRBV20-1 and TRBJ1-4; D call uncertain. Germline CDR1 DFQATT, CDR2 SNEGSKA (reference sequence). Trimming shortened V by 3 bases and J by 4 bases, and 12 bases separated the two germline ends. The CDR3 consists of 14 residues. CDR3 amino acids: CSASIGGLNEKLFF. The CDR3 nucleotides read TGCAGTGCTAGTATAGGAGGCCTTAATGAAAAACTGTTTTTT.

A few counts support this clone. This sequence joins TRBV30 and TRBJ1-6, with D perhaps matching TRBD1 (6 bases). With 0 bases removed from V and 5 bases from J, the gap between germline ends came to 8 bases. This CDR3 comprises 14 residues. Germline V gene lookup returns CDR1 GTSNPN and CDR2 SVGIG (reference sequence). The CDR3 spells CAWSVRDNNSPLHF. The DNA for the CDR3 is TGTGCCTGGAGTGTACGGGACAATAATTCACCCCTCCACTTT. Looking up the rest from reference TRBV30 and TRBJ1-6 gives the full variable domain: SQTIHQWPATLVQPVGSPLSLECTVEGTSNPNLYWYRQAAGRGLQLLFYSVGIGQISSEVPQNLSASRPQDRQFILSSKKLLLSDSGFYLCAWSVRDNNSPLHFGNGTRLTVT.

The chain employs TRBV5-1 and TRBJ2-1; 13 nucleotides match TRBD2. Trimming at V came to 5 bases and at J to 6 bases, leaving 11 bases not matched to a gene. The germline V gene encodes CDR1 SGHRS and CDR2 YFSETQ. This CDR3 region has 17 residues. CDR3 sequence reads: CASSSHPGLAGSNEQFF. CDR3 sequence (DNA): TGCGCCAGCAGTTCCCATCCGGGACTAGCGGGGTCCAATGAGCAGTTCTTC.

The CDR3 sequence is CASSLARNTEAFF. The CDR3 nucleotides read TGTGCCAGCAGCTTAGCCAGGAACACTGAAGCTTTCTTT. J is TRBJ1-1 and V is TRBV7-2, with no clear D. Germline values: CDR1 SGHTA, CDR2 FQGNSA. The V gene lost 0 bases and the J gene lost 1 base, with 3 bases spanning the gap. The CDR3 has 13 amino acids.

This rearrangement joins TRBV5-5 to TRBJ2-7; 9 nucleotides match TRBD2. CDR3 length equals 15 residues. V gave up 2 bases and J gave up 4 bases; unmatched junction bases: 7. CDR1 and CDR2 from the germline V gene are SGHKS and YYEKEE (reference sequence). The CDR3 here is CASSFVASGIYEQYF. DNA of the CDR3: TGTGCCAGCAGCTTCGTAGCTAGCGGGATATACGAGCAGTACTTC.

The chain employs TRBV5-6 and TRBJ1-2; D unresolved. Trimming pared 1 base from V and 11 bases from J, leaving 9 bases between. The length of the CDR3 is 11 residues. Germline V gene lookup returns CDR1 SGHDT and CDR2 YYEEEE. CDR3: CASSLSGRYTF. In DNA, the CDR3 is TGTGCCAGCAGCTTGTCCGGGAGATACACCTTC.

V gene TRBV19 combines with J gene TRBJ1-1; perhaps TRBD1 as D (5 bases). V dropped 3 bases and J dropped 11 bases, with 16 bases sitting between them. CDR3 length: 13 amino acids. The V gene's germline CDR1 is LNHDA and CDR2 SQIVND (reference sequence). This CDR3 reads CASSMTVTHAAFF. DNA of the CDR3: TGTGCCAGTAGTATGACAGTCACCCATGCCGCTTTCTTT.

V is TRBV3-1 (or the pseudogene TRBV3-2) and J is TRBJ2-7; possible D gene TRBD1, 6 bases. Trimming left V 3 bases short and J 1 base short, with 10 bases between. Per germline, CDR1 LGHDT and CDR2 YNNKEL (reference sequence). This CDR3 region has 14 residues. CDR3 DNA sequence: TGTGCCAGCAGCCAGTCAGGGGAATCCTACGAGCAGTACTTC. It encodes CASSQSGESYEQYF.

The V gene is TRBV28, the J gene TRBJ1-5, with 8 bases fitting TRBD1. This CDR3 has 15 amino acids. Germline V gives CDR1 MDHEN, CDR2 SYDVKM. With 8 bases clipped from V and 7 bases from J, the junction kept 13 bases outside the gene matches. The CDR3 region is CASPVDREVRQPQHF. The CDR3 DNA reads TGTGCCAGCCCCGTGGACAGGGAGGTTCGACAGCCCCAGCATTTT.

This chain uses TRBV19 with TRBJ1-1, with D hard to call. CDR1 LNHDA and CDR2 SQIVND come from the germline V gene (reference sequence). CDR3 length equals 13 residues. The ends were cut back, 3 bases at V and 1 base at J, with 6 bases in the middle. CDR3 residues: CASSIHGNTEAFF. The CDR3 DNA sequence: TGTGCCAGTAGTATTCACGGGAACACTGAAGCTTTCTTT.

V usage is TRBV30 and J usage is TRBJ1-1; D remains ambiguous. Germline V gene data show CDR1 as GTSNPN and CDR2 as SVGIG (reference sequence). CDR3 size: 12 residues. Between the trimmed V and J ends, which lost 0 bases and 8 bases, there was a span of 10 bases. In DNA form, the CDR3 reads TGTGCCTGGAGTGTATGGGGAGCCGAAGCTTTCTTT. The encoded protein is CAWSVWGAEAFF.

The chain is built from TRBV4-2 and TRBJ1-2; D is unresolved. V shed 1 base and J shed 2 bases, with 8 bases lying between them. The germline V gene encodes CDR1 LGHNA and CDR2 YNFKEQ. The length of the CDR3 is 14 residues. CDR3 sequence: CASSQVLGNYGYTF. In DNA form, the CDR3 reads TGTGCCAGCAGCCAAGTTCTCGGGAACTATGGCTACACCTTC.

This chain links TRBV7-3 with TRBJ1-4; D may be TRBD1 (6 bases). The germline V gene encodes CDR1 SGHTA and CDR2 FQGTGA. The V end lost 3 bases, the J end lost 4 bases, and 9 bases lay between the germline ends. The CDR3 loop spans 14 amino acids. Here the CDR3 reads CASSLGHLNEKLFF. CDR3 in DNA: TGTGCCAGCAGCTTGGGACACCTTAATGAAAAACTGTTTTTT.

This chain joins TRBV6-5 and TRBJ1-5; possibly TRBD1 for D (6 bases). CDR1 and CDR2 from the germline V gene are MNHEY and SVGAGI. The V end was cut by 8 bases, the J end by 2 bases, with 16 bases between. CDR3 length equals 15 residues. CDR3 nucleotide sequence: TGTGCCAGCGGGGGCAGGGGTTCAGGCAATCAGCCCCAGCATTTT. Translating gives CASGGRGSGNQPQHF.

The chain is built from TRBV30 and TRBJ1-1, with a possible D match to TRBD1 (5 bases). The CDR3 extends over 13 amino acids. Germline CDR1 GTSNPN, CDR2 SVGIG (reference sequence). V was cut by 2 bases and J by 0 bases, with 7 bases left in between. CDR3 sequence (DNA): TGTGCCTGGAGTAAGACAGTGAACACTGAAGCTTTCTTT. Translating gives CAWSKTVNTEAFF.

This sequence joins TRBV9 and TRBJ2-7, with D hard to call. The V gene's germline CDR1 is SGDLS and CDR2 YYNGEE. With 4 bases removed from V and 4 bases from J, the gap between germline ends came to 12 bases. This CDR3 contains 13 residues. The CDR3 DNA sequence: TGTGCCAGCAGCTTCGCCCCGGAGTACGAGCAGTACTTC. Residues: CASSFAPEYEQYF.